These 10 T cell receptor beta chains were sequenced from one sample in a study of cytomegalovirus exposure and HLA in healthy donors. With 60 Vbeta and 13 Jbeta primers, the PCR was carried out. The table came from immunoSEQ multiplex PCR; TCRdb's copy has only in-frame clones and leaves some out. Altogether fewer than 150,000 clones are present, around 77% being singletons, with the ten largest covering roughly 1.2%. The sequenced sample consisted of PBMCs. These TCRs come from a man aged 50-60 years in good health and CMV-seronegative.

V gene TRBV28 combines with J gene TRBJ2-7; D not certain. The germline gives CDR1 MDHEN, CDR2 SYDVKM. The CDR3 is made up of 11 amino acids. V dropped 8 bases and J dropped 6 bases, with 11 bases sitting between them. The CDR3 region has the DNA TGTGCCAGCGCAACAGTACGCGAGCAGTACTTC. Translated: CASATVREQYF.

The J gene is TRBJ2-7, the V gene TRBV4-1; TRBD2 agrees at 11 bases. Per germline, CDR1 MGHRA and CDR2 YSYEKL. Trimming took 0 bases from V and 5 from J; bases not matched to a gene: 9. The CDR3 contains 17 residues. CDR3 residues: CASSQERLLAGVHEQYF. CDR3 DNA: TGCGCCAGCAGCCAAGAGCGGTTACTAGCGGGGGTCCACGAGCAGTACTTC.

The chain carries TRBV11-2 and TRBJ2-2; 10 positions match TRBD2. CDR3 size: 15 residues. Per germline, CDR1 SGHAT and CDR2 FQNNGV. V was pared by 5 bases and J by 4 bases, with 4 bases of the junction left unmatched. CDR3 region: CASSVAGGSTGELFF. CDR3 coding DNA: TGTGCCAGCAGCGTAGCGGGAGGTTCCACCGGGGAGCTGTTTTTT.

This clone was seen more than once but under ten times. The CDR3 reads CASSLGQYSGNTIYF. The CDR3 DNA is TGCGCCAGCAGCTTGGGACAGTACTCTGGAAACACCATATATTTT. The chain joins TRBV5-1 to TRBJ1-3; TRBD1 might be the D (5 bases). Trimming cost V 0 bases and J 0 bases, with 7 bases left between them. Germline assignment: CDR1 SGHRS and CDR2 YFSETQ. The CDR3 is made up of 15 amino acids.

The genes are TRBV6-4 and TRBJ2-1; D might be TRBD2 (7 bases). The CDR3 is made up of 11 amino acids. V lost 11 bases, J lost 8 bases, and 13 bases lay in between. Germline V lookup: CDR1 MRHNA, CDR2 SNTAGT. The CDR3 bases are TGTGCCGGGGGGGCGGGCGATGAGCAGTTCTTC. This sequence encodes CAGGAGDEQFF.

The V gene is TRBV7-9, the J gene TRBJ2-5; TRBD2 matches 12 bases. The junction had 1 base not matched to a gene; V was cut back by 5 bases and J by 0 bases. This CDR3 has 15 amino acids. Germline V gives CDR1 SEHNR, CDR2 FQNEAQ (reference sequence). The CDR3 loop is CASSGLAGHQETQYF. For the CDR3, the DNA is TGTGCCAGCAGCGGACTAGCGGGACACCAAGAGACCCAGTACTTC.

The V gene is TRBV5-1, the J gene TRBJ2-3; 16 bases are a match to TRBD2. The CDR3 consists of 18 residues. Losses at the gene ends were 4 bases for V and 5 bases for J; bases not matched to a gene: 10. The V gene's germline CDR1 is SGHRS and CDR2 YFSETQ. In DNA, the CDR3 is TGCGCCAGCAGCAACTATCCGGGACTAGCGGGAGGGGGAGATACGCAGTATTTT. Translation: CASSNYPGLAGGGDTQYF.

The chain recombines TRBV4-3 with TRBJ2-3; 12 nucleotides line up with TRBD2. Per germline, CDR1 LGHNA and CDR2 YSLEER. This CDR3 has 15 amino acids. The V segment lost 4 bases and the J segment 2 bases; nucleotides outside the gene matches: 1. DNA of the CDR3: TGCGCCAGCAGCCGGACTAGCGGGGACACAGATACGCAGTATTTT. It yields the protein CASSRTSGDTDTQYF.

The chain's CDR3 is CASSVPPGNTGELFF. CDR3 nucleotides: TGTGCCAGCAGCGTGCCCCCGGGAAACACCGGGGAGCTGTTTTTT. V usage is TRBV5-6 and J usage is TRBJ2-2; D is possibly TRBD2 (5 bases). CDR1 is SGHDT, CDR2 YYEEEE, per germline. Trimming removed 4 bases at V and 2 bases at J, with 12 bases between. The CDR3 is made up of 15 amino acids.

The chain recombines TRBV15 with TRBJ2-1, with TRBD1 as a possible D gene (5 bases). The CDR3 consists of 16 residues. Trimming pared 3 bases from V and 0 bases from J, leaving 12 bases between. The V gene's germline CDR1 is LNHNV and CDR2 YYDKDF (reference sequence). CDR3 protein: CATSRGRISSYNEQFF. The CDR3 coding sequence is TGTGCCACCAGCAGGGGGCGTATTAGCTCCTACAATGAGCAGTTCTTC. The full variable domain, its missing parts supplied by reference TRBV15 and TRBJ2-1, is DAMVIQNPRYQVTQFGKPVTLSCSQTLNHNVMYWYQQKSSQAPKLLFHYYDKDFNNEADTPDNFQSRRPNTSFCFLDIRSPGLGDTAMYLCATSRGRISSYNEQFFGPGTRLTVL.